This T cell receptor beta chain was sequenced during a study of blood T cells in healthy people across ages. This clonotype came up many times. V gave up 5 bases and J gave up 15 bases, with 29 bases separating them. Germline-derived CDR1 and CDR2 are DFQATT and SNEGSKA (reference sequence). There are 15 residues in the CDR3. Through a sample-barcoded 5' primer and a J-beta primer mix, a second PCR was run for roughly 6 to 11 cycles. Each single sample gave us at least 2.5 million CDR3-containing paired-end reads. TCRdb re-called the 5' RACE reads through MiXCR, storing one row per CDR3 protein. Of roughly 900,000 distinct CDR3 sequences listed, more than 25% are singletons.

The receptor comes from a woman of 80 years or more in good health. The rearrangement links TRBV20-1 to TRBJ2-1; no clear D. The sample consisted of blood. The CDR3 loop reads CSAPHPLTSPHDPFF. In DNA, the CDR3 is TGCAGTGCTCCCCATCCTTTGACCAGCCCTCATGATCCGTTCTTC.